The following is a T cell receptor beta chain sequence with its context. Its matching antigen is unknown. CDR1 and CDR2 from the germline V gene are PRHDT and FYEKMQ (reference sequence). The junction had 4 bases not matched to a gene; V was cut back by 0 bases and J by 8 bases. The CDR3 consists of 15 residues. The record originates from a study of cytomegalovirus exposure and HLA in healthy donors. Healthy bone marrow donors supplied every sample. Study results and caveats: Under in vitro conditions, a few CMV-associated chains were confirmed as specific for CMV antigens. The sole available immune exposure information was CMV serostatus.

It was with 60 Vbeta and 13 Jbeta primers that the PCR ran. Sequenced by immunoSEQ multiplex PCR; TCRdb stores in-frame clones only, minus some. The sample has around 200,000 clones, around 80% seen once; the top ten hold about 0.23%. This clonotype originated in a girl aged 2-10 years in good health and CMV-seronegative. Source material: PBMCs. V is TRBV13 and J is TRBJ2-1, with 10 nucleotides matching TRBD2. The CDR3, as DNA: TGTGCCAGCAGCTTAGGGACTAGCGGGTTCGATGAGCAGTTCTTC. Its translation: CASSLGTSGFDEQFF.